The 32 T cell receptor beta chains listed next were all sequenced from one sample in a study of OX40 agonist ivuxolimab in advanced cancers. The data were produced by immunoSEQ multiplex PCR, yet TCRdb's version contains in-frame clones alone and is incomplete. This sample yields tens of thousands of clones, of which 80% to 95% are seen a single time; around 0.31% belongs to the top ten. This sample comprised CD4+ or CD8+ T cells sorted from blood, obtained in a trial of the OX40 agonist ivuxolimab. These receptors came from an adult with an advanced solid tumor such as melanoma, head and neck, liver or kidney cancer.

The count of this clone is one. This sequence joins TRBV10-3 and TRBJ1-1, with TRBD1 matching 9 bases. The CDR3 extends over 15 amino acids. Trimming took 5 bases from V and 3 from J; bases not matched to a gene: 7. Germline-derived CDR1 and CDR2 are ENHRY and SYGVKD. This CDR3 is CAISLTGGIDTEAFF. The CDR3 region has the DNA TGTGCCATCAGTCTTACAGGGGGCATAGACACTGAAGCTTTCTTT.

V and J are TRBV5-1 and TRBJ2-2, with 7 bases matching TRBD1. Losses at the gene ends were 9 bases for V and 4 bases for J; bases not matched to a gene: 12. CDR3 length: 15 residues. Germline V gene data show CDR1 as SGHRS and CDR2 as YFSETQ. DNA for the CDR3: TGCGCCACCACGACCGAGACAGGGACCACCGGGGAGCTGTTTTTT. It is translated as CATTTETGTTGELFF.

The chain combines TRBV27 with TRBJ1-5; D is ambiguous. The length of the CDR3 is 15 residues. With 5 bases removed from V and 4 bases from J, the gap between germline ends came to 15 bases. The V gene's germline CDR1 is MNHEY and CDR2 SMNVEV (reference sequence). The CDR3 reads CASSRRWGSNQPQHF. CDR3 DNA: TGTGCCAGCAGTCGCCGGTGGGGTTCGAATCAGCCCCAGCATTTT.

Written as DNA, the CDR3 is TGTGCCAGCAATACCGGCAGGGGTCTATTGGCCCAGCATTTT. Amino acids: CASNTGRGLLAQHF. The chain has TRBV6-1 and TRBJ1-5, with a possible D match to TRBD1 (6 bases). V lost 7 bases and J 11 bases, leaving 21 bases between the germline ends. Germline CDR1 and CDR2: MNHNS and SASEGT. The length of the CDR3 is 14 residues.

The chain carries TRBV21-1 and TRBJ2-4; the tabulated D call, TRBD2, remains unverified against the DNA. TRBV21-1 is annotated as a pseudogene. The CDR3 contains 18 residues. The CDR3 reads CASSNSGLAGLAKNIQYF. The CDR3 DNA is TGTGCCAGCAGCAACTCAGGACTAGCGGGCCTAGCCAAAAACATTCAGTACTTC.

This chain connects TRBV2 to TRBJ2-1, with D possibly TRBD2 on 5 matching bases. The CDR3 covers 13 residues. Trimming shortened V by 9 bases and J by 0 bases, and 9 bases separated the two germline ends. Germline CDR1 and CDR2: SNHLY and FYNNEI. The CDR3 reads CARGSDSYNEQFF. Written as DNA, the CDR3 is TGTGCCAGGGGGAGTGACTCCTACAATGAGCAGTTCTTC. Full variable domain (remainder filled in from reference TRBV2 and TRBJ2-1): EPEVTQTPSHQVTQMGQEVILRCVPISNHLYFYWYRQILGQKVEFLVSFYNNEISEKSEIFDDQFSVERPDGSNFTLKIRSTKLEDSAMYFCARGSDSYNEQFFGPGTRLTVL.

The chain employs TRBV7-9 and TRBJ2-2; D not certain. Trimming removed 0 bases at V and 7 bases at J, with 6 bases between. The CDR3 covers 13 residues. The germline V gene has CDR1 SEHNR and CDR2 FQNEAQ (reference sequence). CDR3 amino acids: CASSLASIGELFF. For the CDR3, the DNA is TGTGCCAGCAGCTTAGCGTCGATCGGGGAGCTGTTTTTT. Using reference TRBV7-9 and TRBJ2-2 for the parts outside the CDR3, the full variable domain is DTGVSQNPRHKITKRGQNVTFRCDPISEHNRLYWYRQTLGQGPEFLTYFQNEAQLEKSRLLSDRFSAERPKGSFSTLEIQRTEQGDSAMYLCASSLASIGELFFGEGSRLTVL.

This clone was observed a handful of times. The chain couples TRBV2 to TRBJ2-3, with D tentatively TRBD1 or TRBD2 (6 bases each). Trimming shortened V by 4 bases and J by 1 base, and 18 bases separated the two germline ends. Looked up from germline, CDR1 is SNHLY and CDR2 is FYNNEI. This CDR3 contains 17 residues. CDR3 region: CASSVLFGGPGTDTQYF. As DNA, the CDR3 is TGTGCCAGCAGTGTTCTCTTTGGGGGGCCCGGCACAGATACGCAGTATTTT.

The chain is built from TRBV4-1 and TRBJ1-2, with D perhaps TRBD1 (5 bases). Germline V gene data show CDR1 as MGHRA and CDR2 as YSYEKL. This CDR3 has 17 amino acids. The V end was cut by 0 bases, the J end by 8 bases, with 22 bases between. In DNA, the CDR3 is TGCGCCAGCAGCCAAGAAGGTCTGGCAGGGTTTGTAGTGGGCTACACCTTC. It encodes CASSQEGLAGFVVGYTF.

The chain's CDR3 is CASSFTGDYGYTF. DNA of the CDR3: TGCGCCAGCAGCTTCACAGGGGACTATGGCTACACCTTC. This chain links TRBV5-1 with TRBJ1-2, with TRBD1 matching 7 bases. The CDR3 has 13 amino acids. The V gene end was trimmed by 2 bases and the J gene end by 3 bases; junction bases not matched to a gene: 1. Germline CDR1 is SGHRS and CDR2 is YFSETQ. The whole variable domain, remainder taken from reference TRBV5-1 and TRBJ1-2, is KAGVTQTPRYLIKTRGQQVTLSCSPISGHRSVSWYQQTPGQGLQFLFEYFSETQRNKGNFPGRFSGRQFSNSRSEMNVSTLELGDSALYLCASSFTGDYGYTFGSGTRLTVV.

The chain links TRBV11-3 to TRBJ1-1, with 8 bases fitting TRBD1. Trimming took 5 bases from V and 1 from J; bases not matched to a gene: 6. The CDR3 sequence is 15 residues long. The germline V gene encodes CDR1 SGHNT and CDR2 YENEEA. CDR3 loop: CASSAGTGANTEAFF. The CDR3 DNA reads as TGTGCCAGCAGCGCCGGGACAGGAGCGAACACTGAAGCTTTCTTT.

The V call is TRBV5-1, the J call TRBJ2-1; 7 bases are shared with TRBD2. This CDR3 comprises 15 residues. Losses at the gene ends were 0 bases for V and 5 bases for J; bases not matched to a gene: 5. Germline V lookup: CDR1 SGHRS, CDR2 YFSETQ. CDR3 nucleotides: TGCGCCAGCAGCTTGGGGGACTACTCGAACAATGAGCAGTTCTTC. Its translation: CASSLGDYSNNEQFF.

This sequence joins TRBV7-2 and TRBJ2-7; TRBD2 matches 10 bases. Germline-derived CDR1 and CDR2 are SGHTA and FQGNSA. This CDR3 has 14 amino acids. V gave up 5 bases and J gave up 2 bases; unmatched junction bases: 3. Here the CDR3 DNA reads TGTGCCAGCAGCAAAAGCGGGAGGGCCTACGAGCAGTACTTC. It codes for CASSKSGRAYEQYF.

V usage is TRBV19 and J usage is TRBJ2-1; D is tentatively TRBD1 or TRBD2 (5 bases each). This CDR3 has 14 residues. Germline V CDR1 and CDR2: LNHDA, SQIVND (reference sequence). Trimming removed 0 bases from V and 4 bases from J, with 7 bases in between. CDR3 in DNA: TGTGCCAGTAGTATAGAATGGGGGTACAATGAGCAGTTCTTC. It codes for CASSIEWGYNEQFF.

V gene TRBV5-4 combines with J gene TRBJ2-1, with 11 bases aligning to TRBD2. CDR3 length: 14 residues. V lost 6 bases and J lost 5; bases outside the gene matches: 4. Germline V gene sequence: CDR1 SGHNT, CDR2 YYREEE (reference sequence). The CDR3 spells CASIKTSGDNEQFF. CDR3 in DNA: TGTGCCAGCATCAAGACTAGCGGGGACAATGAGCAGTTCTTC. Based on the CDR3 plus reference TRBV5-4 and TRBJ2-1, the full variable domain is ETGVTQSPTHLIKTRGQQVTLRCSSQSGHNTVSWYQQALGQGPQFIFQYYREEENGRGNFPPRFSGLQFPNYSSELNVNALELDDSALYLCASIKTSGDNEQFFGPGTRLTVL.

This rearrangement joins TRBV2 to TRBJ1-1, with 7 bases that match TRBD1. The trim removed 7 bases at V and 2 bases at J, leaving 4 bases unmatched. In germline, CDR1 is SNHLY, CDR2 FYNNEI. The CDR3 length is 13 residues. CDR3 sequence (DNA): TGTGCCAGCACGCGGGACAGCAACACTGAAGCTTTCTTT. Amino acid sequence: CASTRDSNTEAFF.

The genes are TRBV7-6 and TRBJ1-1, with D maybe TRBD1 (6 bases). This CDR3 contains 15 residues. With 1 base removed from V and 1 base from J, the gap between germline ends came to 10 bases. CDR1 SGHVS and CDR2 FNYEAQ come from the germline V gene. The CDR3 nucleotides read TGTGCCAGCAGCTTAGATACGGGGGCGAACACTGAAGCTTTCTTT. Protein: CASSLDTGANTEAFF.

The rearrangement joins TRBV6-5 to TRBJ1-1; D remains ambiguous. The CDR3 loop spans 14 amino acids. The germline V gene has CDR1 MNHEY and CDR2 SVGAGI. Deletions cut 4 bases from V and 2 bases from J, with 11 bases between. The CDR3 reads CASSFWGVNTEAFF. For the CDR3, the DNA is TGTGCCAGCAGTTTTTGGGGTGTCAACACTGAAGCTTTCTTT.

This chain connects TRBV7-2 to TRBJ1-6, with 8 bases identical to TRBD1. CDR3 length: 15 amino acids. V lost 5 bases to trimming and J lost 7 bases; unmatched junction nucleotides: 7. CDR1 is SGHTA and CDR2 is FQGNSA in the germline V gene. CDR3 bases: TGTGCCAGCAGCCCGGTGGGGACAGGAAATTCACCCCTCCACTTT. It yields the protein CASSPVGTGNSPLHF.

The V and J genes are TRBV19 and TRBJ2-7, with 7 bases fitting TRBD2. In germline, CDR1 is LNHDA, CDR2 SQIVND (reference sequence). After removal of 5 bases from V and 4 bases from J, the junction contained 14 bases not matched to a gene. CDR3 size: 16 residues. CDR3 DNA: TGTGCCAGTAGTCCTCGTGCGAGGCGGGAGAGGTACGAGCAGTACTTC. Translated: CASSPRARRERYEQYF. Drawing the rest from reference TRBV19 and TRBJ2-7, the complete variable domain is DGGITQSPKYLFRKEGQNVTLSCEQNLNHDAMYWYRQDPGQGLRLIYYSQIVNDFQKGDIAEGYSVSREKKESFPLTVTSAQKNPTAFYLCASSPRARRERYEQYFGPGTRLTVT.

The V and J genes are TRBV5-1 and TRBJ2-3, with TRBD1 matching over 8 bases. The CDR3 runs 15 residues. Germline V gives CDR1 SGHRS, CDR2 YFSETQ. The trim removed 4 bases at V and 2 bases at J, leaving 6 bases unmatched. In nucleotides, the CDR3 is TGCGCCAGCAGCCAGTGGGGACAGGTCACAGATACGCAGTATTTT. Protein: CASSQWGQVTDTQYF.

The CDR3 protein is CASSSNYGTSGPSTDTQYF. CDR3 bases: TGTGCCAGCAGCTCAAACTATGGGACTAGCGGCCCTAGCACAGATACGCAGTATTTT. V and J are TRBV7-3 and TRBJ2-3; 11 bases align to TRBD2. The CDR3 is made up of 19 amino acids. The V gene's germline CDR1 is SGHTA and CDR2 FQGTGA. The J segment lost 0 bases and the V segment lost 4 bases, leaving 12 bases of the junction unmatched.

This clone has more than one count but fewer than ten. The V gene is TRBV6-4, the J gene TRBJ1-1, with D possibly being TRBD1 (6 bases). V lost 7 bases and J lost 0, with 24 bases in between. The V gene's germline CDR1 is MRHNA and CDR2 SNTAGT. The CDR3 spans 18 residues. The CDR3 coding sequence is TGTGCCAGCAACCCCGGGTATAATTGGGACATCTTGAACACTGAAGCTTTCTTT. Amino acid sequence: CASNPGYNWDILNTEAFF.

This rearrangement joins TRBV2 to TRBJ1-2; 11 nucleotides match TRBD1. The CDR3 sequence is 15 residues long. Germline assignment: CDR1 SNHLY and CDR2 FYNNEI. Unmatched junction bases numbered 9, after V lost 6 bases and J lost 6 bases. CDR3 DNA sequence: TGTGCCAGCAGGCGGGACAGGGGGAGTTCCGATGGCTACACCTTC. This gives the protein CASRRDRGSSDGYTF.

The chain employs TRBV6-4 and TRBJ1-1, with 8 bases lining up with TRBD1. The CDR3 runs 13 residues. Germline V gene sequence: CDR1 MRHNA, CDR2 SNTAGT. The V gene end was trimmed by 8 bases and the J gene end by 5 bases; junction bases not matched to a gene: 7. The CDR3: CASSSDRGTEAFF. CDR3 nucleotides: TGTGCCAGCTCCTCCGACAGGGGTACTGAAGCTTTCTTT.

This clone has a single count. The chain combines TRBV2 with TRBJ2-4, with 8 nucleotides matching TRBD2. This CDR3 region has 19 residues. Germline V gene lookup returns CDR1 SNHLY and CDR2 FYNNEI. Germline trimming cut 2 bases from V and 0 bases from J; bases unmatched to any gene: 12. CDR3 in amino acids: CASSERSNRAGEAKNIQYF. In DNA, the CDR3 is TGTGCCAGCAGTGAACGGTCCAATCGAGCGGGAGAAGCCAAAAACATTCAGTACTTC. The full variable domain, completed using reference TRBV2 and TRBJ2-4, is EPEVTQTPSHQVTQMGQEVILRCVPISNHLYFYWYRQILGQKVEFLVSFYNNEISEKSEIFDDQFSVERPDGSNFTLKIRSTKLEDSAMYFCASSERSNRAGEAKNIQYFGAGTRLSVL.

Only a few counts were recorded for this clone. The chain combines TRBV19 with TRBJ1-1, with D unclear. V was clipped by 3 bases and J by 1 base, with 9 bases between them. The CDR3 runs to 14 residues. Germline V gene lookup returns CDR1 LNHDA and CDR2 SQIVND (reference sequence). The DNA for the CDR3 is TGTGCCAGTAGTATCTACAGCCCGAACACTGAAGCTTTCTTT. Its translation is CASSIYSPNTEAFF.

V and J are TRBV7-2 and TRBJ2-1; the match to TRBD2 covers 10 bases. This CDR3 is 16 amino acids long. The ends lost 1 base at V and 4 bases at J; junction bases unmatched: 4. CDR1 is SGHTA, CDR2 FQGNSA, per germline. DNA for the CDR3: TGTGCCAGCAGCTTAGTTCCTAGCGGGGGATACAATGAGCAGTTCTTC. This sequence encodes CASSLVPSGGYNEQFF.

This chain joins TRBV9 and TRBJ1-4; D gene uncertain. The CDR3 has 13 residues. V shed 3 bases and J shed 10 bases, with 13 bases lying between them. Germline V CDR1 and CDR2: SGDLS, YYNGEE. This CDR3 is CASSAGQVGKLFF. The CDR3 DNA reads as TGTGCCAGCAGCGCCGGCCAGGTTGGAAAACTGTTTTTT.

The chain uses TRBV29-1 and TRBJ2-3; D might be TRBD2 (6 bases). Germline V gives CDR1 SQVTM, CDR2 ANQGSEA. This CDR3 is 16 amino acids long. V lost 8 bases and J lost 0, with 21 bases in between. As DNA, the CDR3 is TGCAGCCCCGGCTTGCTAGCTAGCGCTAGCACAGATACGCAGTATTTT. It is translated as CSPGLLASASTDTQYF.

This rearrangement joins TRBV5-1 to TRBJ2-1; TRBD1 or TRBD2 may be the D gene (6 bases each). Germline V gives CDR1 SGHRS, CDR2 YFSETQ. Trimming stripped 4 bases from V and 4 bases from J, with 30 bases between. This CDR3 has 20 residues. For the CDR3, the DNA is TGCGCCAGCAGCCTGGAATCCTCCAGGGTTCGACAGGAGGGTTACAATGAGCAGTTCTTC. This gives the protein CASSLESSRVRQEGYNEQFF.

V is TRBV4-1 and J is TRBJ2-7; perhaps TRBD2 as D (6 bases). V was clipped by 6 bases and J by 0 bases, with 12 bases between them. CDR1 MGHRA and CDR2 YSYEKL come from the germline V gene. This CDR3 is built from 14 residues. The CDR3 region is CASRRRDSSYEQYF. The CDR3 DNA reads as TGCGCCAGCAGACGAAGGGACTCCTCCTACGAGCAGTACTTC.